Described below is a single T cell receptor (beta chain) sequence and its context. Its antigen is unknown. This CDR3 comprises 12 residues. Germline loops: CDR1 GTSNPN, CDR2 SVGIG (reference sequence). With 5 bases removed from V and 0 bases from J, the gap between germline ends came to 7 bases. Sequenced by immunoSEQ multiplex PCR; TCRdb stores in-frame clones only, minus some. Among 90,000 to 95,000 clones listed, under 90% were seen once. The record originates from a study of radiotherapy plus CTLA-4 blockade in lung cancer. Turning to the study itself: Patients showed objective responses in about 20% of cases, and disease control was achieved by approximately 33%. Study-level points and caveats: Alongside interferon-beta, early blood T cell clone dynamics were reportedly the best predictor of response. There was expansion of tumor-derived TCR clones in blood after radiotherapy plus ipilimumab.

The sample consisted of peripheral blood, taken from a patient treated with radiotherapy plus ipilimumab. This receptor was taken from a human donor with non-small cell lung cancer who had stable disease on radiotherapy plus ipilimumab. The chain couples TRBV30 to TRBJ1-1; D unclear. For the CDR3, the DNA is TGTGCCTGGGGGCTAATGAACACTGAAGCTTTCTTT. As protein: CAWGLMNTEAFF.